The 25 T cell receptor beta chains below were found in one sample sequenced in a study of STAT3 mutations in large granular lymphocyte leukemia. These receptors' antigens are unknown. Method: immunoSEQ multiplex PCR; TCRdb's copy keeps in-frame clones and lacks some. The table has roughly 29,000 clones, 65% to 80% seen once. Whole-study findings and limits: At least one immunodominant TCR beta clonotype appeared in every T-cell large granular lymphocyte leukemia patient.

Sequenced sample: peripheral blood mononuclear cells. These receptor sequences come from a woman aged 50 to 60 with T-cell large granular lymphocyte leukemia. Some clones in this sample may be carry-over from other donors' samples.

The J gene is TRBJ1-1, the V gene TRBV7-9; 9 bases are a match to TRBD1. The V and J ends lost 1 base and 2 bases, in that order; junction bases with no gene match: 8. Germline lookup yields CDR1 SEHNR and CDR2 FQNEAQ (reference sequence). The CDR3 has 17 amino acids. CDR3 sequence reads: CASSLVSRTGVNTEAFF. The DNA for the CDR3 is TGTGCCAGCAGCTTAGTAAGCAGGACAGGGGTCAACACTGAAGCTTTCTTT.

In its sample, this clone was seen once. This sequence joins TRBV7-2 and TRBJ1-2; D uncertain. Germline values: CDR1 SGHTA, CDR2 FQGNSA. CDR3 length: 16 residues. Trimming took off 5 bases at V and 4 bases at J, with 20 bases between the two ends. As DNA, the CDR3 is TGTGCCAGCAGCATCCTGGCGGTGCGACCTATCTATGGCTACACCTTC. Translated, it gives CASSILAVRPIYGYTF.

The rearrangement links TRBV18 to TRBJ2-7, with a possible D match to TRBD2 (6 bases). In germline, CDR1 is KGHSH, CDR2 LQKENI. The CDR3 totals 14 residues. V lost 3 bases and J 5 bases, leaving 14 bases between the germline ends. The CDR3 here is CASSPGRGNDEQYF. CDR3 nucleotides: TGTGCCAGCTCACCGGGGCGGGGAAACGACGAGCAGTACTTC.

This clone has a handful of counts. The chain is built from TRBV5-4 and TRBJ1-1, with TRBD1 identical over 10 bases. Germline CDR1 SGHNT, CDR2 YYREEE (reference sequence). The CDR3 is 17 residues long. After removal of 1 base from V and 0 bases from J, the junction contained 6 bases not matched to a gene. In DNA, the CDR3 is TGTGCCAGCAGCTTGTTTAAGGGACAGGGGTTGAACACTGAAGCTTTCTTT. As protein: CASSLFKGQGLNTEAFF.

This chain connects TRBV6-5 to TRBJ2-1; the match to TRBD2 covers 12 bases. J gave up 6 bases and V 6 bases, and 3 bases lay outside the gene matches. The CDR3 spans 14 residues. Germline loops: CDR1 MNHEY, CDR2 SVGAGI. This CDR3 reads CASRTSGRRNEQFF. The CDR3 DNA reads TGTGCCAGCAGAACTAGCGGGAGGCGCAATGAGCAGTTCTTC.

V is TRBV15 and J is TRBJ2-1; D may be TRBD2 (5 bases). Germline values: CDR1 LNHNV, CDR2 YYDKDF (reference sequence). Trimming removed 0 bases at V and 10 bases at J, with 10 bases between. This CDR3 region has 13 residues. CDR3 sequence (DNA): TGTGCCACCAGCAGAGATTCGGGGTGGGAGCAGTTCTTC. Encoded protein: CATSRDSGWEQFF.

This rearrangement joins TRBV29-1 to TRBJ2-1; the match to TRBD2 covers 12 bases. Germline assignment: CDR1 SQVTM and CDR2 ANQGSEA. This CDR3 region has 14 residues. The ends lost 5 bases at V and 5 bases at J; junction bases unmatched: 4. As DNA, the CDR3 is TGCAGCGTTTCAACTAGCGGGAGGAACAATGAGCAGTTCTTC. It specifies CSVSTSGRNNEQFF.

CDR3 amino acids: CASSPYETVTNYGYTF. CDR3 nucleotide sequence: TGTGCCAGCTCACCATACGAGACGGTGACTAACTATGGCTACACCTTC. The V gene is TRBV18, the J gene TRBJ1-2; D is unresolved. The V end lost 2 bases, the J end lost 0 bases, and 13 bases lay between the germline ends. CDR1 and CDR2 (germline): KGHSH, LQKENI. The CDR3 runs 16 residues.

The rearrangement links TRBV28 to TRBJ1-2, with 7 bases that match TRBD1. Germline V CDR1 and CDR2: MDHEN, SYDVKM. V dropped 0 bases and J dropped 7; count of bases not matched to a gene: 2. The CDR3 extends over 13 amino acids. The CDR3 coding sequence is TGTGCCAGCAGTTTATGGGCAGGGGGTGGCTACACCTTC. Its protein is CASSLWAGGGYTF.

V gene TRBV5-1 combines with J gene TRBJ2-2; tentative D call: TRBD2 (6 bases). V lost 2 bases and J 1 base, leaving 12 bases between the germline ends. The CDR3 has 16 amino acids. Germline V gene data show CDR1 as SGHRS and CDR2 as YFSETQ. This CDR3 reads CASSFSGRENTGELFF. The CDR3 DNA reads TGCGCCAGCAGCTTCTCGGGGCGGGAGAACACCGGGGAGCTGTTTTTT.

The rearrangement links TRBV5-1 to TRBJ2-2; D call uncertain. CDR3 length equals 13 residues. The germline CDR1 and CDR2 sequences are SGHRS and YFSETQ. Trimming removed 2 bases at V and 7 bases at J, with 9 bases between. CDR3 loop: CASSFGDGGELFF. CDR3 nucleotide sequence: TGCGCCAGCAGCTTCGGAGACGGCGGGGAGCTGTTTTTT.

There are a few counts of this clone. The chain links TRBV4-1 to TRBJ2-1; 11 bases are a match to TRBD2. CDR3 length: 17 residues. Germline-derived CDR1 and CDR2 are MGHRA and YSYEKL. V shed 0 bases and J 4 bases; nucleotides not matched to a gene: 5. The CDR3 region is CASSQDTSGSRYNEQFF. CDR3 nucleotides: TGCGCCAGCAGCCAAGATACTAGCGGGAGTCGGTACAATGAGCAGTTCTTC.

The chain combines TRBV12-5 with TRBJ1-3, with D uncertain. Trimming removed 1 base from V and 1 base from J, with 2 bases in between. The germline V gene encodes CDR1 LGHNT and CDR2 FRNRAP. This CDR3 is 13 amino acids long. CDR3 bases: TGTGCTAGTGGTTTGGGTTCTGGAAACACCATATATTTT. Protein product: CASGLGSGNTIYF.

The chain is built from TRBV10-3 and TRBJ2-7, with TRBD1 matching 8 bases. The CDR3 is made up of 15 amino acids. Germline V lookup: CDR1 ENHRY, CDR2 SYGVKD. The V segment lost 2 bases and the J segment 3 bases; nucleotides outside the gene matches: 6. The CDR3 DNA follows: TGTGCCATCAGTGAGCCCCGGACAGGGATCTACGAGCAGTACTTC. Amino acid sequence: CAISEPRTGIYEQYF.

The chain couples TRBV29-1 to TRBJ1-2, with TRBD1 matching 12 bases. V lost 5 bases to trimming and J lost 0 bases; unmatched junction nucleotides: 10. In germline, CDR1 is SQVTM, CDR2 ANQGSEA. The CDR3 sequence is 17 residues long. CDR3 loop: CSVIGGQGAPTNYGYTF. The CDR3 nucleotides are TGCAGCGTTATAGGGGGACAGGGGGCCCCGACTAACTATGGCTACACCTTC. The variable domain in full, completed from reference TRBV29-1 and TRBJ1-2, reads SAVISQKPSRDICQRGTSLTIQCQVDSQVTMMFWYRQQPGQSLTLIATANQGSEATYESGFVIDKFPISRPNLTFSTLTVSNMSPEDSSIYLCSVIGGQGAPTNYGYTFGSGTRLTVV.

The chain links TRBV7-9 to TRBJ2-1; D is undetermined. The CDR3 contains 14 residues. V lost 5 bases and J 10 bases, leaving 18 bases between the germline ends. Germline CDR1 is SEHNR and CDR2 is FQNEAQ (reference sequence). As DNA, the CDR3 is TGTGCCAGCAGCAGAGTAGAGACAAGATGGGAGCAGTTCTTC. Its protein product is CASSRVETRWEQFF.

This sequence joins TRBV19 and TRBJ2-1, with 9 bases matching TRBD2. The trim removed 0 bases at V and 2 bases at J, leaving 5 bases unmatched. Germline values: CDR1 LNHDA, CDR2 SQIVND (reference sequence). This CDR3 has 17 residues. The chain's CDR3 is CASSIDEAGGTYNEQFF. The CDR3, as DNA: TGTGCCAGTAGTATAGATGAAGCGGGAGGTACCTACAATGAGCAGTTCTTC.

CDR3 sequence reads: CASSFYRGLGTEAFF. DNA for the CDR3: TGTGCCAGCAGCTTTTACAGGGGACTGGGCACTGAAGCTTTCTTT. The chain recombines TRBV7-2 with TRBJ1-1; 7 bases fit TRBD1. The CDR3 has 15 amino acids. CDR1 is SGHTA and CDR2 is FQGNSA in the germline V gene. Germline trimming cut 3 bases from V and 4 bases from J; bases unmatched to any gene: 8.

V is TRBV12-5 and J is TRBJ1-1; 9 bases fit TRBD1. Germline values: CDR1 LGHNT, CDR2 FRNRAP. The CDR3 runs 16 residues. After removal of 3 bases from V and 8 bases from J, the junction contained 13 bases not matched to a gene. The chain's CDR3 is CASGLPGQGYVSEAFF. The CDR3 DNA reads TGTGCTAGTGGTTTACCGGGACAGGGATATGTTAGCGAAGCTTTCTTT.

J is TRBJ2-7 and V is TRBV19, with D possibly TRBD2 on 5 matching bases. The CDR3 is 13 amino acids. Trimming left V 3 bases short and J 6 bases short, with 12 bases between. CDR1 and CDR2 from the germline V gene are LNHDA and SQIVND (reference sequence). CDR3 DNA sequence: TGTGCCAGTAGTATCGGAGGCAGCGTCGAGCAGTACTTC. Amino acids: CASSIGGSVEQYF.

This chain links TRBV5-6 with TRBJ2-3; no clear D gene. Germline CDR1 SGHDT, CDR2 YYEEEE. Between the trimmed V and J ends, which lost 2 bases and 0 bases, there was a span of 7 bases. The CDR3 extends over 14 amino acids. CDR3: CASSFRGSTDTQYF. CDR3 nucleotide sequence: TGTGCCAGCAGCTTTCGCGGTAGCACAGATACGCAGTATTTT.

CDR3 DNA sequence: TGTGCCAGCAGTGAGAGTAACGGATTCTACGAGCAGTACTTC. Translating it yields CASSESNGFYEQYF. The chain combines TRBV2 with TRBJ2-7; D not resolved. Trimming cost V 3 bases and J 3 bases, with 12 bases left between them. The germline CDR1 and CDR2 sequences are SNHLY and FYNNEI. The CDR3 extends over 14 amino acids.

This clone has a handful of counts. The chain has TRBV7-2 and TRBJ2-7; D is uncertain. The length of the CDR3 is 14 residues. The V gene's germline CDR1 is SGHTA and CDR2 FQGNSA. V lost 5 bases to trimming and J lost 3 bases, with 14 bases between them. CDR3 sequence reads: CASSAIERNYEQYF. The CDR3 DNA sequence: TGTGCCAGCAGCGCTATAGAACGGAACTACGAGCAGTACTTC. Supplemented by reference TRBV7-2 and TRBJ2-7, the full variable domain reads GAGVSQSPSNKVTEKGKDVELRCDPISGHTALYWYRQSLGQGLEFLIYFQGNSAPDKSGLPSDRFSAERTGGSVSTLTIQRTQQEDSAVYLCASSAIERNYEQYFGPGTRLTVT.

The chain carries TRBV5-8 and TRBJ1-2; D is undetermined. This CDR3 contains 18 residues. V lost 7 bases, J lost 2 bases, and 27 bases lay in between. Germline CDR1 is SGHTS and CDR2 is YDEGEE. The CDR3 spells CASYVRGAALSLNYGYTF. The CDR3 region has the DNA TGTGCCAGCTACGTTCGCGGCGCGGCCCTCTCGCTAAACTATGGCTACACCTTC.

The V call is TRBV28, the J call TRBJ2-7; D unclear. The germline V gene has CDR1 MDHEN and CDR2 SYDVKM. V lost 4 bases, J lost 5 bases, and 9 bases lay in between. The CDR3 runs to 12 residues. The DNA of the CDR3 is TGTGCCAGCAGTTCCCCCCCCCACGAGCAGTACTTC. Encoded protein: CASSSPPHEQYF.